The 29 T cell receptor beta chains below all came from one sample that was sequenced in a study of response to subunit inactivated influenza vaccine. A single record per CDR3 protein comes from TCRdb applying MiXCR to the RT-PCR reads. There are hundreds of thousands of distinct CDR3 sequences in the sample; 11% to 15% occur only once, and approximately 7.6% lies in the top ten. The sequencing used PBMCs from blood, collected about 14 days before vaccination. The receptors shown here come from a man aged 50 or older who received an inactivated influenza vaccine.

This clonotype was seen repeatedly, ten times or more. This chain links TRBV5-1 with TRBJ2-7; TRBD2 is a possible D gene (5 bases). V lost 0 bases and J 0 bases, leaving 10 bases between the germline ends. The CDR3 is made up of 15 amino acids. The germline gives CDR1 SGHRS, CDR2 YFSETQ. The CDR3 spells CASSLASGYSYEQYF. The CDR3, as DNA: TGCGCCAGCAGCTTGGCGAGCGGTTACTCCTACGAGCAGTACTTC.

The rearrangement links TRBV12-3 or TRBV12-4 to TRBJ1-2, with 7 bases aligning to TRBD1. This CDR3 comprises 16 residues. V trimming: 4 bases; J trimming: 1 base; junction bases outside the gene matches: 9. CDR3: CASSSPGQSFNYGYTF. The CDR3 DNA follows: TGTGCCAGCAGTTCTCCGGGACAGTCTTTTAACTATGGCTACACCTTC.

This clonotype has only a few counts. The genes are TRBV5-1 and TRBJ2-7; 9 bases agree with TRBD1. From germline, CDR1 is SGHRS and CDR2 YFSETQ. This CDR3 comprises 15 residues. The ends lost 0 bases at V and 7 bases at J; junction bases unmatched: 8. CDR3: CASSLDTTGGSEQYF. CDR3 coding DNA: TGCGCCAGCAGCTTGGATACGACAGGGGGTAGTGAGCAGTACTTC. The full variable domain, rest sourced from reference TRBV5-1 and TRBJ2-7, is KAGVTQTPRYLIKTRGQQVTLSCSPISGHRSVSWYQQTPGQGLQFLFEYFSETQRNKGNFPGRFSGRQFSNSRSEMNVSTLELGDSALYLCASSLDTTGGSEQYFGPGTRLTVT.

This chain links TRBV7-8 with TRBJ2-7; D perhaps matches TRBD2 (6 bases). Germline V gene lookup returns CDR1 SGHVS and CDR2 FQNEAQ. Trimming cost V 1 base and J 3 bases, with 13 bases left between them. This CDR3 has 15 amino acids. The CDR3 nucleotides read TGTGCCAGCAGCTTAGGTCCACTGGGGGGCTACGAGCAGTACTTC. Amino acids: CASSLGPLGGYEQYF.

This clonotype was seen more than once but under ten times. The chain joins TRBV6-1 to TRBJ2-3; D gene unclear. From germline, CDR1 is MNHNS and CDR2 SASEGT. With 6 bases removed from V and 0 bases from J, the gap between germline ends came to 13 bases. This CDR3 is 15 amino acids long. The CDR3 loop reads CASSSGYSSTDTQYF. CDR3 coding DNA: TGTGCCAGCAGCTCCGGATATTCGAGCACAGATACGCAGTATTTT.

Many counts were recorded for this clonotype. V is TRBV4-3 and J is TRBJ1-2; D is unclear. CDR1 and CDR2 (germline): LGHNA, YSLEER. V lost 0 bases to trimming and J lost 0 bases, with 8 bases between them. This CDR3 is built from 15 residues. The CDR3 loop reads CASSQDSQANYGYTF. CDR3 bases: TGCGCCAGCAGCCAAGATTCGCAGGCTAACTATGGCTACACCTTC.

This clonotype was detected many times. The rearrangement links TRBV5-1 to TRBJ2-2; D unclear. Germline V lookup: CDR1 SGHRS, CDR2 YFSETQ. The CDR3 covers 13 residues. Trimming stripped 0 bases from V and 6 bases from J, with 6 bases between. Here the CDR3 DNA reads TGCGCCAGCAGCTTGGACACTCCCGGGGAGCTGTTTTTT. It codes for CASSLDTPGELFF. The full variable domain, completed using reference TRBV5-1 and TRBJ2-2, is KAGVTQTPRYLIKTRGQQVTLSCSPISGHRSVSWYQQTPGQGLQFLFEYFSETQRNKGNFPGRFSGRQFSNSRSEMNVSTLELGDSALYLCASSLDTPGELFFGEGSRLTVL.

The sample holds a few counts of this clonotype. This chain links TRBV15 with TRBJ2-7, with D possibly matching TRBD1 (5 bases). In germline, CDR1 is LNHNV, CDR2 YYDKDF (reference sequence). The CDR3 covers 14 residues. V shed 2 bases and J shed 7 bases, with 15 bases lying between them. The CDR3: CATSRHFSDKEQYF. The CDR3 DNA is TGTGCCACCAGCAGACACTTCTCGGACAAAGAGCAGTACTTC.

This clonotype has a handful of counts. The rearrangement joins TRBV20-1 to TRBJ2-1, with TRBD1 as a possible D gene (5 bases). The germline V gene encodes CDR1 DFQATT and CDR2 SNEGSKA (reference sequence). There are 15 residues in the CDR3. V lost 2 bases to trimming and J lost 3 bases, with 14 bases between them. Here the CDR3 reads CSARSPGLHYNEQFF. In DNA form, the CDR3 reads TGCAGTGCTAGAAGCCCAGGGCTTCACTACAATGAGCAGTTCTTC.

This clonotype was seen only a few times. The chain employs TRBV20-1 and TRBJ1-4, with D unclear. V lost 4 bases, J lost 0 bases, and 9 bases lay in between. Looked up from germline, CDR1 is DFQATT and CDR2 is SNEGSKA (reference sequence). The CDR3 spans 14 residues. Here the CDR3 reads CSAIARATNEKLFF. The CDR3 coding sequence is TGCAGTGCTATAGCCCGTGCAACTAATGAAAAACTGTTTTTT.

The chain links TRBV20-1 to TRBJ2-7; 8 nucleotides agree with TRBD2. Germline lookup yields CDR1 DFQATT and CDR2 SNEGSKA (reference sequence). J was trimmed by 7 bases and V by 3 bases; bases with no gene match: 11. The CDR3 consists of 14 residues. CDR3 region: CSARVPGGPREQYF. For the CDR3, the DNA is TGCAGTGCTAGGGTCCCGGGGGGGCCGAGGGAGCAGTACTTC.

The CDR3: CASSFSHGYEQYF. The CDR3 coding sequence is TGTGCCAGCAGTTTTAGTCACGGATACGAGCAGTACTTC. The chain uses TRBV12-3 or TRBV12-4 and TRBJ2-7; D remains ambiguous. The length of the CDR3 is 13 residues. V was pared by 3 bases and J by 4 bases, with 10 bases between.

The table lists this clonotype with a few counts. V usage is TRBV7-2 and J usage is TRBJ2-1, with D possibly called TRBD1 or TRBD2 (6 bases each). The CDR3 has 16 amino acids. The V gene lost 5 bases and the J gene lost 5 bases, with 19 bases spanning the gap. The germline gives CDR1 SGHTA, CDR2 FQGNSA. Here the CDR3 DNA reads TGTGCCAGCAGCAGAAGGGGGGAGCCCCCTAACAATGAGCAGTTCTTC. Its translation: CASSRRGEPPNNEQFF.

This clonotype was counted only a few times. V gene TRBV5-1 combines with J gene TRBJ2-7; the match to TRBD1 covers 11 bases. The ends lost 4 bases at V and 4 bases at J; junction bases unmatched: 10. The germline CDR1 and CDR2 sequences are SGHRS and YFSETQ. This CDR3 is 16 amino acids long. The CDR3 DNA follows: TGCGCCAGCAGCCGTCAGAATCGGGACAGGGGGTACGAGCAGTACTTC. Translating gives CASSRQNRDRGYEQYF. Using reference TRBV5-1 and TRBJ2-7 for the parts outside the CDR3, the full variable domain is KAGVTQTPRYLIKTRGQQVTLSCSPISGHRSVSWYQQTPGQGLQFLFEYFSETQRNKGNFPGRFSGRQFSNSRSEMNVSTLELGDSALYLCASSRQNRDRGYEQYFGPGTRLTVT.

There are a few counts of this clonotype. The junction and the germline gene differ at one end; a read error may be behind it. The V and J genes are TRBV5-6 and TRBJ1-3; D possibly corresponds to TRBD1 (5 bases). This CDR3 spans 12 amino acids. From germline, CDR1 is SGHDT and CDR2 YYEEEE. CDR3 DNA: TGTGCCAGCAGCTTGGCCCTCCGACCAGGGACTTTT. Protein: CASSLALRPGTF.

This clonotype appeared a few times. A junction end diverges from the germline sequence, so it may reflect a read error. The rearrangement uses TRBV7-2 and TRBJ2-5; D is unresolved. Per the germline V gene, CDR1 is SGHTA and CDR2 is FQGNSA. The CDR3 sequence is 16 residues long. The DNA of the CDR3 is TGTGCCAGCAGCTTAGCGAGCTCATTCGGGCAAGAGTCCCAGTACTTC. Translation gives CASSLASSFGQESQYF.

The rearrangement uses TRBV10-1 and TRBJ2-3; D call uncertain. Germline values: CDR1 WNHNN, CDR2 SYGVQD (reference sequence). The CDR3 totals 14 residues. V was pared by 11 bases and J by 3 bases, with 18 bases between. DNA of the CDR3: TGCGCCGGGTCCGGGTCTCGAAGAACAGATACGCAGTATTTT. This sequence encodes CAGSGSRRTDTQYF.

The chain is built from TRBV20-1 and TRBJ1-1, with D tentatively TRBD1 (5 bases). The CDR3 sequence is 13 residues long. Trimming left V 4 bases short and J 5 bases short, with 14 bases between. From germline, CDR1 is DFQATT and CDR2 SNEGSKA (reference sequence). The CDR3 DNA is TGCAGTGCTAATGCCGGGGGTTGGACTGAAGCTTTCTTT. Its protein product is CSANAGGWTEAFF.

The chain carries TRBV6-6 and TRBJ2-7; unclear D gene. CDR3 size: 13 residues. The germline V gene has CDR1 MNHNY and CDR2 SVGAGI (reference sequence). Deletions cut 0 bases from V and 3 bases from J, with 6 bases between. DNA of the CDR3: TGTGCCAGCAGTTACTCTCCCTTCTACGAGCAGTACTTC. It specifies CASSYSPFYEQYF.

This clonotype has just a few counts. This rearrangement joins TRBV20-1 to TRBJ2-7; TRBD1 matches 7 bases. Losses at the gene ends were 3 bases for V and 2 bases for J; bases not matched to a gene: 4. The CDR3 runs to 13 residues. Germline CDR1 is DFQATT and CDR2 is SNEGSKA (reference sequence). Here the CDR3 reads CSASGTEPYEQYF. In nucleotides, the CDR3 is TGCAGTGCTAGTGGGACAGAACCCTACGAGCAGTACTTC.

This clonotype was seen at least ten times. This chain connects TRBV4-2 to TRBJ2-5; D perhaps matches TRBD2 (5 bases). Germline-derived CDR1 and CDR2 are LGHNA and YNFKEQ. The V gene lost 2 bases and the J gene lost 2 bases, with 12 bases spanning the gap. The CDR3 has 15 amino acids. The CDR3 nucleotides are TGTGCCAGCAGCCAATTGGGGAGTAATCAAGAGACCCAGTACTTC. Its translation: CASSQLGSNQETQYF.

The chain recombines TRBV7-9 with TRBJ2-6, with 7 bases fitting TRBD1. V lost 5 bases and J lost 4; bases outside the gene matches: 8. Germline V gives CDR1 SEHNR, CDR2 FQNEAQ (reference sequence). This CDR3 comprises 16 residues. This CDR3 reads CASSPTGKIGANVLTF. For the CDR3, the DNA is TGTGCCAGCAGCCCGACAGGGAAGATCGGGGCCAACGTCCTGACTTTC.

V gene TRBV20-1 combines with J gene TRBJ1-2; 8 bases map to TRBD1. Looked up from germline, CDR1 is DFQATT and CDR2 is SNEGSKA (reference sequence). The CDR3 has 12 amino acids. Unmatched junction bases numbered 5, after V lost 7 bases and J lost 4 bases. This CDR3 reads CSGSGTGYGYTF. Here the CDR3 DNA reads TGCAGTGGAAGTGGGACAGGCTATGGCTACACCTTC.

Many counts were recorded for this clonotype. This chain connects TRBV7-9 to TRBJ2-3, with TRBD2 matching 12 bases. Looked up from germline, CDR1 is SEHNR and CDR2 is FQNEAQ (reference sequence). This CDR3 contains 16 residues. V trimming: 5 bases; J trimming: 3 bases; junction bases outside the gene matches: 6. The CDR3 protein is CASSPPGLAGTDTQYF. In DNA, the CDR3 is TGTGCCAGCAGCCCGCCGGGACTAGCGGGTACAGATACGCAGTATTTT.

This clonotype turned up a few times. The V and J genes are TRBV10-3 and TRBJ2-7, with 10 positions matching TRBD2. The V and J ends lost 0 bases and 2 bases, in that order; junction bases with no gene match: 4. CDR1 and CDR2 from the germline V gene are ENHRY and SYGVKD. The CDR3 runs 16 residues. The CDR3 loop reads CAISESVAGGPYEQYF. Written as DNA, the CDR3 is TGTGCCATCAGTGAGTCGGTAGCGGGAGGCCCCTACGAGCAGTACTTC.

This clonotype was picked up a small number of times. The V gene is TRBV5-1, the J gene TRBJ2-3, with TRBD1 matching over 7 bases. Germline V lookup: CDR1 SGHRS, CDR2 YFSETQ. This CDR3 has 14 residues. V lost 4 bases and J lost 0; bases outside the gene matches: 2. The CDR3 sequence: CASSGDSSTDTQYF. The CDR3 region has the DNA TGCGCCAGCAGCGGGGACAGTAGCACAGATACGCAGTATTTT. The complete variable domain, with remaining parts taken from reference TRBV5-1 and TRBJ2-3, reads KAGVTQTPRYLIKTRGQQVTLSCSPISGHRSVSWYQQTPGQGLQFLFEYFSETQRNKGNFPGRFSGRQFSNSRSEMNVSTLELGDSALYLCASSGDSSTDTQYFGPGTRLTVL.

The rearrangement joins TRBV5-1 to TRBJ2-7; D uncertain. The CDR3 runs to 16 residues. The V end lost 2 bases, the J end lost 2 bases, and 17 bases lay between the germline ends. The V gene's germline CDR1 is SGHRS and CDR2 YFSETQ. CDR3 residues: CASSFLTGGTPYEQYF. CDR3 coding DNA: TGCGCCAGCAGCTTCCTGACGGGCGGCACTCCCTACGAGCAGTACTTC.

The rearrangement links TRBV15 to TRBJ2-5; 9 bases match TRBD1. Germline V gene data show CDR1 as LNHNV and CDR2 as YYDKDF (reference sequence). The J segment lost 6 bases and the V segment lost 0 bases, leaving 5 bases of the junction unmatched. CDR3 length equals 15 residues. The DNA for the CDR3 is TGTGCCACCAGCAGAGATTCGGACAGGGGTCAGACCCAGTACTTC. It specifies CATSRDSDRGQTQYF. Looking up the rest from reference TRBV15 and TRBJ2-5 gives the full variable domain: DAMVIQNPRYQVTQFGKPVTLSCSQTLNHNVMYWYQQKSSQAPKLLFHYYDKDFNNEADTPDNFQSRRPNTSFCFLDIRSPGLGDTAMYLCATSRDSDRGQTQYFGPGTRLLVL.

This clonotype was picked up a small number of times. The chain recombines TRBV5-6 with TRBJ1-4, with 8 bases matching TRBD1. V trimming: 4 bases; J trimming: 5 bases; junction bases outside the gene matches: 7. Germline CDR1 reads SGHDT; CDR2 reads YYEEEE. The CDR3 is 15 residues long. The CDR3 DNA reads TGTGCCAGCAGCCCACCCGGGACAGGAAATGAAAAACTGTTTTTT. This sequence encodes CASSPPGTGNEKLFF. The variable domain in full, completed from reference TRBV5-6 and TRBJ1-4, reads DAGVTQSPTHLIKTRGQQVTLRCSPKSGHDTVSWYQQALGQGPQFIFQYYEEEERQRGNFPDRFSGHQFPNYSSELNVNALLLGDSALYLCASSPPGTGNEKLFFGSGTQLSVL.